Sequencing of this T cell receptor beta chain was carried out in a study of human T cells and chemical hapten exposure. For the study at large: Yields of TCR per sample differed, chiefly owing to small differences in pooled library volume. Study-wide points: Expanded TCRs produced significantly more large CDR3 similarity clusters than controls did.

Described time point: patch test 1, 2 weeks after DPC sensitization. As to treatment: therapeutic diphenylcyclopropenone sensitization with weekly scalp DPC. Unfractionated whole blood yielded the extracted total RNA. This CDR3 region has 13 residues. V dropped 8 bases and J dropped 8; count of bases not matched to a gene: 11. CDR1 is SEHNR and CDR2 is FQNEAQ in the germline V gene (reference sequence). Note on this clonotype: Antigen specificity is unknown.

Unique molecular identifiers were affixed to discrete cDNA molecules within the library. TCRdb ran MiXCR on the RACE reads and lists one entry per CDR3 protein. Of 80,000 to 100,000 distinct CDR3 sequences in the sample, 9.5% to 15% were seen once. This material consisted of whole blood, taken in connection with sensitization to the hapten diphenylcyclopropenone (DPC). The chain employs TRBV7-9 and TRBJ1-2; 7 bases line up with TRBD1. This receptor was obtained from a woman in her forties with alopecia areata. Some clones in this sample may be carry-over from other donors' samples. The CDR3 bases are TGTGCCAGCTCCGGCAGGGGGACGGGAGGCTACACCTTC. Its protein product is CASSGRGTGGYTF. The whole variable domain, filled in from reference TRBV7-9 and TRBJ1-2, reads DTGVSQNPRHKITKRGQNVTFRCDPISEHNRLYWYRQTLGQGPEFLTYFQNEAQLEKSRLLSDRFSAERPKGSFSTLEIQRTEQGDSAMYLCASSGRGTGGYTFGSGTRLTVV.